This is a list of T cell receptor beta chains from one sample in a study of OX40 agonist ivuxolimab in advanced cancers. Sequenced by immunoSEQ multiplex PCR; TCRdb stores in-frame clones only, minus some. The table has approximately 59,000 clones, approximately 87% seen once. This specimen was CD4+ or CD8+ T cells sorted from blood, taken in a trial of the OX40 agonist ivuxolimab. The receptors here all came from an adult with an advanced solid tumor such as melanoma, head and neck, liver or kidney cancer. Both conserved end residues are part of each CDR3. D genes are given only for firm matches. Part of the rows lack a size; the others show once, few, many or a class for expanded clones.

clone_size	v_call	d_call	j_call	cdr3_nt	cdr3_aa
.	TRBV4-2	.	TRBJ2-7	TGTGCCAGCAGCCAAGATCCCGGGACTGAATACGAGCAGTACTTC	CASSQDPGTEYEQYF
once	TRBV5-1	.	TRBJ2-3	TGCGCCAGCAGCTTTATGGCGGCCCAGACAGATACGCAGTATTTT	CASSFMAAQTDTQYF
.	TRBV7-9	.	TRBJ2-6	TGTGCCAGCAGCTTAGGACAGGTTGTCTCTGGGGCCAACGTCCTGACTTTC	CASSLGQVVSGANVLTF
.	TRBV5-1	.	TRBJ2-5	TGCGCCAGCAGCTTGGAATTTGAGGAGACCCAGTACTTC	CASSLEFEETQYF
once	TRBV28	.	TRBJ1-1	TGTGCCAGCAGTTTAAGGGTTACTGAAGCTTTCTTT	CASSLRVTEAFF
.	TRBV7-2	TRBD1	TRBJ2-7	TGTGCCAGCAGCCCCCTCGGGACAGGGAACTACGAGCAGTACTTC	CASSPLGTGNYEQYF
.	TRBV15	.	TRBJ2-7	TGTGCCACCAGCAGAGATCTTAGGTTGGACGAGCAGTACTTC	CATSRDLRLDEQYF
.	TRBV6-1	TRBD2	TRBJ2-1	TGTGCCAGCACCGAGAGGATAGCGGGAGCGGGGGAGCAGTTCTTC	CASTERIAGAGEQFF
.	TRBV4-3	.	TRBJ2-5	TGCGCCAGCAGCCAAGAGGGACAGGCCGGGGGGGAGACCCAGTACTTC	CASSQEGQAGGETQYF
.	TRBV5-4	.	TRBJ2-3	TGTGCCAGCAGGGAGGGAAAACGGGGTCCTTGGGCAGATACGCAGTATTTT	CASREGKRGPWADTQYF
many	TRBV2	TRBD2	TRBJ2-7	TGTGCCAGCCTCCGATCATTTACTAGCGGAAGCTCCTACGAGCAGTACTTC	CASLRSFTSGSSYEQYF
.	TRBV15	.	TRBJ2-5	TGTGCCACCAGCAGAGATGCTCCGCAAGAGACCCAGTACTTC	CATSRDAPQETQYF
once	TRBV2	TRBD2	TRBJ2-3	TGTGCCAGCACCGCTTTCGCGGGGGTGGAAAATACGCAGTATTTT	CASTAFAGVENTQYF
.	TRBV7-3	.	TRBJ1-3	TGTGCCAGCAGCCGTAGGGGGGAGCCCCGAAACACCATATATTTT	CASSRRGEPRNTIYF
once	TRBV11-3	.	TRBJ2-3	TGTGCCAGCAGCTTAGGAACAGATACGCAGTATTTT	CASSLGTDTQYF
.	TRBV7-6	.	TRBJ1-2	TGTGCCAGCAGCCCGATCGCAACTAACTATGGCTACACCTTC	CASSPIATNYGYTF
.	TRBV2	.	TRBJ2-4	TGTGCCAGCAGCCAGGGAGCCAAAAACATTCAGTACTTC	CASSQGAKNIQYF
.	TRBV15	TRBD2	TRBJ2-4	TGTGCCACCAGCAGAGATCGATGGAGTAGCGGGGGGGCCTTGGCCAAAAACATTCAGTACTTC	CATSRDRWSSGGALAKNIQYF
.	TRBV5-1	TRBD1	TRBJ2-7	TGCGCCAGCAGCTTGACAGGGGTAAACGAGCAGTACTTC	CASSLTGVNEQYF
.	TRBV5-8	.	TRBJ2-1	TGTGCCAGCAGCTTTCTCAGGGGGGATGAGCAGTTCTTC	CASSFLRGDEQFF
.	TRBV5-8	TRBD1	TRBJ1-2	TGTGCCAGCAGTCAAATCGACAGGGGAAGTTACTATGGCTACACCTTC	CASSQIDRGSYYGYTF
.	TRBV7-9	.	TRBJ1-1	TGTGCCAGCAGCCGCTACGCAGGGACTGAAGCTTTCTTT	CASSRYAGTEAFF
few	TRBV7-2	.	TRBJ1-1	TGTGCCAGCAGTCTAGCGGGCAGGGTAAACACTGAAGCTTTCTTT	CASSLAGRVNTEAFF
.	TRBV10-3	.	TRBJ1-2	TGTGCCATCACCTTGGGGGGCCGTGACTATGGCTACACCTTC	CAITLGGRDYGYTF
.	TRBV5-1	TRBD2	TRBJ2-5	TGCGCCAGCAGCTTCCAAGCGGGGATCGAGACCCAGTACTTC	CASSFQAGIETQYF
.	TRBV27	.	TRBJ1-2	TGTGCCAGCAGTCCTACGACAGGAATCTATGGCTACACCTTC	CASSPTTGIYGYTF
few	TRBV7-2	.	TRBJ1-5	TGTGCCAGCAGAATAGAGGGACTTAATCAGCCCCAGCATTTT	CASRIEGLNQPQHF